This T cell receptor beta chain was identified in a study of Tregs in tolerant kidney transplant recipients. On this clone: From the germline J gene comes the end of the CDR3, since the read stops 3 residues before it.

V was cut by 4 bases and J by 0 bases, with 13 bases left in between. The CDR3 is made up of 15 amino acids. The germline V gene encodes CDR1 SGHRS and CDR2 YFSETQ. Assay: immunoSEQ multiplex PCR; the TCRdb copy retains only in-frame clones and omits some. This sample carries 30,000 to 40,000 clones, with approximately 1.9% going to the ten biggest clones. Recipients received nonmyeloablative bone marrow transplants from related graft donors, with transient mixed chimerism. Thawed PBMCs were FACS-sorted into unstimulated CD4+CD25+CD127- regulatory T cells, CD4+CD25- non-regulatory cells, CD4 and CD8 cells.

The rearrangement joins TRBV5-1 to TRBJ1-1, with D possibly being TRBD1 (5 bases). The TCR was taken from a human patient who received a combined kidney and bone marrow transplant. Some T cells here may be from the graft donor. The sample was CD4+ T cells from blood (PBMCs), taken 24 months after the transplant. The DNA read from the CDR3 is TGCGCCAGCAGCACCCGGGGGGGGATGAACACTGAA. Protein product: CASSTRGGMNTE. The full CDR3 sequence reads CASSTRGGMNTEAFF.